This is a list of T cell receptor beta chains from one sample in a study of blood T cell repertoires in COVID-19. Assay: immunoSEQ multiplex PCR; the TCRdb copy retains only in-frame clones and omits some. Among some 510,000 clones listed, approximately 88% were seen once. The sample was PBMCs or T cells enriched from blood (not recorded which). The origin of the receptors is a woman in her forties who had recovered from COVID-19. Each CDR3 is given with its conserved first and last residue. Fields, in order: V gene, D gene, J gene, clone size, CDR3 DNA, CDR3 protein. The D gene is left open where the match is weak. Clone size appears in some rows only: once, few, many, or a class for an expanded clone.

v_gene: TRBV12-1
d_gene: -
j_gene: TRBJ2-7
abundance: -
CDR3nt: TGTGCCAGCAGCTCTGTTCGGGGATCCTACGAGCAGTACTTC
CDR3aa: CASSSVRGSYEQYF

v_gene: TRBV27
d_gene: -
j_gene: TRBJ2-3
abundance: -
CDR3nt: TGTGCCAGCAGTCTCCGCGGGATGGAGGTAATCCTTTCCACAGATACGCAGTATTTT
CDR3aa: CASSLRGMEVILSTDTQYF

v_gene: TRBV3-1/TRBV3-2
d_gene: TRBD2
j_gene: TRBJ2-1
abundance: -
CDR3nt: TGTGCCAGCAGCCTATATAGCGGGAGGGTCCCCTACAATGAGCAGTTCTTC
CDR3aa: CASSLYSGRVPYNEQFF

v_gene: TRBV19
d_gene: TRBD1
j_gene: TRBJ1-1
abundance: -
CDR3nt: TGTGCCAGTAGTTTCGGACAGGGTTGGACTGAAGCTTTCTTT
CDR3aa: CASSFGQGWTEAFF

v_gene: TRBV7-8
d_gene: TRBD1
j_gene: TRBJ2-1
abundance: -
CDR3nt: TGTGCCAGCAGCTCTTGGGGGACAGGGTCCAGGGATGAGCAGTTCTTC
CDR3aa: CASSSWGTGSRDEQFF

v_gene: TRBV11-2
d_gene: TRBD1
j_gene: TRBJ2-7
abundance: few
CDR3nt: TGTGCCAGCAGCCCTGGACAGGGTGCAGAGCAGTACTTC
CDR3aa: CASSPGQGAEQYF

v_gene: TRBV5-1
d_gene: -
j_gene: TRBJ2-3
abundance: -
CDR3nt: TGCGCCAGCAGCTTCCGGGATTCCACAGATACGCAGTATTTT
CDR3aa: CASSFRDSTDTQYF

v_gene: TRBV5-4
d_gene: -
j_gene: TRBJ1-2
abundance: -
CDR3nt: TGTGCCAGCAGCTTGGGGGGTGGGGTCAGGGTTAACTATGGCTACACCTTC
CDR3aa: CASSLGGGVRVNYGYTF

v_gene: TRBV6-6
d_gene: TRBD1
j_gene: TRBJ1-5
abundance: many
CDR3nt: TGTGCCAGCCGAGGACCGGGACAGGGTAGGGCTCAGCCCCAGCATTTT
CDR3aa: CASRGPGQGRAQPQHF

v_gene: TRBV11-2
d_gene: TRBD2
j_gene: TRBJ2-5
abundance: once
CDR3nt: TGTGCCAGCAGCTTAGACGGCGGGAGAACCCAAGAGACCCAGTACTTC
CDR3aa: CASSLDGGRTQETQYF

v_gene: TRBV13
d_gene: -
j_gene: TRBJ2-1
abundance: once
CDR3nt: TGTGCCAGCAGCTTAATCCGGCTAGCATCTCGGTACAATGAGCAGTTCTTC
CDR3aa: CASSLIRLASRYNEQFF

v_gene: TRBV4-1
d_gene: TRBD1
j_gene: TRBJ2-5
abundance: -
CDR3nt: TGCGCCAGCAGCCCGACAGGGATGGAGACCCAGTACTTC
CDR3aa: CASSPTGMETQYF

v_gene: TRBV19
d_gene: -
j_gene: TRBJ1-2
abundance: few
CDR3nt: TGTGCCAGTCGACAGACACTTAACTATGGCTACACCTTC
CDR3aa: CASRQTLNYGYTF

v_gene: TRBV20-1
d_gene: -
j_gene: TRBJ1-2
abundance: -
CDR3nt: TGCAGTGCTAGTCCAGCGGCAGGGGACGATTATGCTTATGGCTACACCTTC
CDR3aa: CSASPAAGDDYAYGYTF

v_gene: TRBV5-6
d_gene: -
j_gene: TRBJ1-4
abundance: -
CDR3nt: TGTGCCAGCAGTTTACAGGGTAGGGAAGAAAAACTGTTTTTT
CDR3aa: CASSLQGREEKLFF

v_gene: TRBV2
d_gene: -
j_gene: TRBJ2-6
abundance: -
CDR3nt: TGTGCCAGCAGCAGGGACATCAACGTCCTGACTTTC
CDR3aa: CASSRDINVLTF

v_gene: TRBV6-2/TRBV6-3
d_gene: TRBD2
j_gene: TRBJ2-7
abundance: -
CDR3nt: TGTGCCAGTAGTCCGGCGGGAGTGTCCTACGAGCAGTACTTC
CDR3aa: CASSPAGVSYEQYF

v_gene: TRBV25-1
d_gene: TRBD1
j_gene: TRBJ1-1
abundance: -
CDR3nt: TGTGCCAGCAAGGGACAGGGGACTGAAGCTTTCTTT
CDR3aa: CASKGQGTEAFF